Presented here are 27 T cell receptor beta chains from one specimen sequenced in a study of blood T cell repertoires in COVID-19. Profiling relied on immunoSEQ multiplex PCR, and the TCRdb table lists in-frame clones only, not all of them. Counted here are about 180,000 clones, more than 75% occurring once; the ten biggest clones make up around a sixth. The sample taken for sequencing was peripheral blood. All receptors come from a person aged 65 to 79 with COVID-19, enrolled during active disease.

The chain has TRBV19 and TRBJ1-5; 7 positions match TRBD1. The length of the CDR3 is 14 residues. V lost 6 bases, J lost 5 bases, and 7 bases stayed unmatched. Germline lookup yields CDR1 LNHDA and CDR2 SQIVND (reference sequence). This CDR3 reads CASRTDRAYQPQHF. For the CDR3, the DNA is TGTGCCAGTAGGACCGACAGGGCCTATCAGCCCCAGCATTTT. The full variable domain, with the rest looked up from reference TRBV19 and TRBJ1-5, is DGGITQSPKYLFRKEGQNVTLSCEQNLNHDAMYWYRQDPGQGLRLIYYSQIVNDFQKGDIAEGYSVSREKKESFPLTVTSAQKNPTAFYLCASRTDRAYQPQHFGDGTRLSIL.

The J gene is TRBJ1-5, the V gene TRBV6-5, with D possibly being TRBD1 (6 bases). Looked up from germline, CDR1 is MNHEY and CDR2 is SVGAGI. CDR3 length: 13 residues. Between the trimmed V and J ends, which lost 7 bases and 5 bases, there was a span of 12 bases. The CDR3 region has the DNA TGTGCCAGCAAACAGGACAGAGATCAGCCCCAGCATTTT. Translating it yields CASKQDRDQPQHF.

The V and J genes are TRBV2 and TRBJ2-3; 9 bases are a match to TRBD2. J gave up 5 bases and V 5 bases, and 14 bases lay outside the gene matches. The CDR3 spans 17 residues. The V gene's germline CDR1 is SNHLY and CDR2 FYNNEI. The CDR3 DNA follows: TGTGCCAGCAGTTCCCCGCGGGGGGGGGTTAGGGAAGATACGCAGTATTTT. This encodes CASSSPRGGVREDTQYF.

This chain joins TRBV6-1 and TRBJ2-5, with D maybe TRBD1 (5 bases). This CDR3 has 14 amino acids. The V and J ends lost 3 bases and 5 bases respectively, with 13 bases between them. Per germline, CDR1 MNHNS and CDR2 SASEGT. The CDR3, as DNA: TGTGCCAGCAGTGACACAGGATTTCGGGAGACCCAGTACTTC. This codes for CASSDTGFRETQYF.

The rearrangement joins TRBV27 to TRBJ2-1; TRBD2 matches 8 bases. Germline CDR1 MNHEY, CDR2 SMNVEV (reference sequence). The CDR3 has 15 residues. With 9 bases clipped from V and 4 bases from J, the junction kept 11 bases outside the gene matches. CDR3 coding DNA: TGTGCCAGTCAATCACGGGGGGGTCTATACAATGAGCAGTTCTTC. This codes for CASQSRGGLYNEQFF.

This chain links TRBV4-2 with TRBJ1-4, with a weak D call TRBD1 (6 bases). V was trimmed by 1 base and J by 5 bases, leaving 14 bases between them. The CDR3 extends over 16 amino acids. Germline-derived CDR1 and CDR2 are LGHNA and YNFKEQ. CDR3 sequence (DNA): TGTGCCAGCAGCCAAGGAGGGGGAGGGGAGAATGAAAAACTGTTTTTT. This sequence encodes CASSQGGGGENEKLFF.

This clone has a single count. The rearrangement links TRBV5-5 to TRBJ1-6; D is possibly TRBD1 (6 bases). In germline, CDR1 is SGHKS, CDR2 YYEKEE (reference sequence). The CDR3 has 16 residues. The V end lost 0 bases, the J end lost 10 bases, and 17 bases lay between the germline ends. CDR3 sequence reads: CASSLADTGSQSPLHF. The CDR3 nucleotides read TGTGCCAGCAGCTTGGCCGATACAGGGAGTCAATCACCCCTCCACTTT.

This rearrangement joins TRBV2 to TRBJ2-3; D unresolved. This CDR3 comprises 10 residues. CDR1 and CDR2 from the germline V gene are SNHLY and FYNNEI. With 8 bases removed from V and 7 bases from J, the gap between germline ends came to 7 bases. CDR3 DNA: TGTGCCAGCGAGGCTCATACGCAGTATTTT. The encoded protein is CASEAHTQYF.

This chain's CDR3 is CASSLDQAPTDTQYF. The CDR3 DNA follows: TGTGCCAGCTCACTCGACCAGGCCCCCACAGATACGCAGTATTTT. V usage is TRBV18 and J usage is TRBJ2-3; D call uncertain. This CDR3 comprises 15 residues. The V end was cut by 4 bases, the J end by 2 bases, with 13 bases between. The V gene's germline CDR1 is KGHSH and CDR2 LQKENI. The full variable domain, its missing parts supplied by reference TRBV18 and TRBJ2-3, is NAGVMQNPRHLVRRRGQEARLRCSPMKGHSHVYWYRQLPEEGLKFMVYLQKENIIDESGMPKERFSAEFPKEGPSILRIQQVVRGDSAAYFCASSLDQAPTDTQYFGPGTRLTVL.

CDR3 region: CASSGATGGGNTIYF. As DNA, the CDR3 is TGTGCCAGCAGCGGAGCCACAGGGGGCGGAAACACCATATATTTT. This chain links TRBV9 with TRBJ1-3; 9 bases map to TRBD1. The junction had 5 bases not matched to a gene; V was cut back by 3 bases and J by 4 bases. Germline lookup yields CDR1 SGDLS and CDR2 YYNGEE. CDR3 length: 15 residues.

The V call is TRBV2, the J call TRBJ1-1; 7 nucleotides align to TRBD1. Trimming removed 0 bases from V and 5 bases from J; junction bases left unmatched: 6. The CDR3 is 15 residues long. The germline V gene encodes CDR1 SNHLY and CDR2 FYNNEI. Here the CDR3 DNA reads TGTGCCAGCAGTGAAGCTCAGGGCAGGGGGACTGAAGCTTTCTTT. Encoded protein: CASSEAQGRGTEAFF.

The CDR3 sequence: CASSDPGSPGYTF. In nucleotides, the CDR3 is TGTGCCAGCAGTGACCCGGGGAGCCCTGGCTACACCTTC. The chain recombines TRBV28 with TRBJ1-2; no firm D call. The CDR3 totals 13 residues. Trimming took 5 bases from V and 7 from J, leaving 14 bases between them. From germline, CDR1 is MDHEN and CDR2 SYDVKM.

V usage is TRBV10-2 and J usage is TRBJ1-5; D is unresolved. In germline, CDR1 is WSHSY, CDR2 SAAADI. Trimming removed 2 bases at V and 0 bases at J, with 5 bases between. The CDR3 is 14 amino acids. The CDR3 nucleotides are TGCGCCAGCAGTGAGCCGGGTAGCAATCAGCCCCAGCATTTT. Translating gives CASSEPGSNQPQHF.

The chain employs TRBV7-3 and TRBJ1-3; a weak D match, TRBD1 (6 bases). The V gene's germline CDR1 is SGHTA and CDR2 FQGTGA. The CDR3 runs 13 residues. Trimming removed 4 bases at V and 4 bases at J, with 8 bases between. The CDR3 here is CASSSGTGNTIYF. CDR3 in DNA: TGTGCCAGCAGCTCAGGGACAGGAAACACCATATATTTT. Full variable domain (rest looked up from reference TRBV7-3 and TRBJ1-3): GAGVSQTPSNKVTEKGKYVELRCDPISGHTALYWYRQSLGQGPEFLIYFQGTGAADDSGLPNDRFFAVRPEGSVSTLKIQRTERGDSAVYLCASSSGTGNTIYFGEGSWLTVV.

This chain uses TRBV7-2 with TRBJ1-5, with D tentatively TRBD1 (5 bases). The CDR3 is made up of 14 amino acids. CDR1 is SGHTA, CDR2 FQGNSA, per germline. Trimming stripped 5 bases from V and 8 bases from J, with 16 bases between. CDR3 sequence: CASSPNPGWKPQHF. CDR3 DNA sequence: TGTGCCAGCAGCCCGAATCCAGGGTGGAAGCCCCAGCATTTT.

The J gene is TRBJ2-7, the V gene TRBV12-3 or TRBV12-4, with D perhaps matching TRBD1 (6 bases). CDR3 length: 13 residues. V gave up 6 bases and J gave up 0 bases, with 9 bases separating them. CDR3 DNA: TGTGCCAGCAGCGGACAGAACTCCTACGAGCAGTACTTC. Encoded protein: CASSGQNSYEQYF.

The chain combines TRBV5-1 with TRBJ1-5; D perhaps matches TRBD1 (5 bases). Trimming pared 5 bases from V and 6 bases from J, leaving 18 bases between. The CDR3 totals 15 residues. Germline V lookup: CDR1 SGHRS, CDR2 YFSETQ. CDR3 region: CASSWDSGPGQPQHF. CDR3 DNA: TGCGCCAGCAGTTGGGACTCGGGGCCCGGTCAGCCCCAGCATTTT.

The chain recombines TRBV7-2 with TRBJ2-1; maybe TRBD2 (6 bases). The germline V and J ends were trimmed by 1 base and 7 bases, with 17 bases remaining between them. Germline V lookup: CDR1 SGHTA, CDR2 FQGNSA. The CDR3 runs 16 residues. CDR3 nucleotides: TGTGCCAGCAGCTTAGAAGCGACTAGGAGGTTTAATGAGCAGTTCTTC. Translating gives CASSLEATRRFNEQFF.

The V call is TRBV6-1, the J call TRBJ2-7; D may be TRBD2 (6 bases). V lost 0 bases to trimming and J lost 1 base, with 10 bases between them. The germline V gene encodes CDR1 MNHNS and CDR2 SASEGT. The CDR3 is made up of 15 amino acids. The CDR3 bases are TGTGCCAGCAGTGAAGCGGGGGGTCGGTCCTACGAGCAGTACTTC. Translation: CASSEAGGRSYEQYF.

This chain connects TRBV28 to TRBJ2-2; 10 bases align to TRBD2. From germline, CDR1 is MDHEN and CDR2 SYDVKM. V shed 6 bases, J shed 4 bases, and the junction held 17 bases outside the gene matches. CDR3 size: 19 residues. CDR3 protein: CASSLDSGGPISLTGELFF. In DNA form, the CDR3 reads TGTGCCAGCAGCCTTGATAGCGGGGGGCCCATTTCCCTCACCGGGGAGCTGTTTTTT. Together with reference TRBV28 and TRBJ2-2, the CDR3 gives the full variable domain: DVKVTQSSRYLVKRTGEKVFLECVQDMDHENMFWYRQDPGLGLRLIYFSYDVKMKEKGDIPEGYSVSREKKERFSLILESASTNQTSMYLCASSLDSGGPISLTGELFFGEGSRLTVL.

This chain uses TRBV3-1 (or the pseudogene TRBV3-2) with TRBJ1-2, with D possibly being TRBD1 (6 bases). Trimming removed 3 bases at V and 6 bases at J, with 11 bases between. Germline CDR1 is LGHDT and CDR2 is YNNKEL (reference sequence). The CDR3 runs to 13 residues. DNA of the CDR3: TGTGCCAGCAGCCAGCGAGGGGGGGATGGCTACACCTTC. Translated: CASSQRGGDGYTF.

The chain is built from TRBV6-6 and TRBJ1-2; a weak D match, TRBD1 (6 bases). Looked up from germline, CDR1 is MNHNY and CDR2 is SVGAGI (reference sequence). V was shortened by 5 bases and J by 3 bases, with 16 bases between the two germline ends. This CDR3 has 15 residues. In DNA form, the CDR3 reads TGTGCCAGCAGTAAACAACAGGGTCGGGACTATGGCTACACCTTC. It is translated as CASSKQQGRDYGYTF.

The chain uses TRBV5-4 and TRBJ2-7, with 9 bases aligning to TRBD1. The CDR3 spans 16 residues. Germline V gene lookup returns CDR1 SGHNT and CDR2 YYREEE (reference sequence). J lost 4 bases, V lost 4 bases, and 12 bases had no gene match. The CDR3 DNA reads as TGTGCCAGCAGCGCCGGGACAGGGAGACCTCGGTACGAGCAGTACTTC. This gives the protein CASSAGTGRPRYEQYF.

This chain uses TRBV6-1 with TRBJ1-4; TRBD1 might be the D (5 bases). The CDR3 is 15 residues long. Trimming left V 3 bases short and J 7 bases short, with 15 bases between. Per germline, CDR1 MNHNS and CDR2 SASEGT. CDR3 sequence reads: CASSDQSRVGEKLFF. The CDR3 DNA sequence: TGTGCCAGCAGTGATCAGTCCAGGGTGGGTGAAAAACTGTTTTTT.

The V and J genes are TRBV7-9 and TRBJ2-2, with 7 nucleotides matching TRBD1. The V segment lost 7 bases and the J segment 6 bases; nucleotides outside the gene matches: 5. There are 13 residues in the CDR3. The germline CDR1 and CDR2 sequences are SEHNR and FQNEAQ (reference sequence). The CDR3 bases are TGTGCCAGCAACAGGGGATTGGCCGGGGAGCTGTTTTTT. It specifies CASNRGLAGELFF.

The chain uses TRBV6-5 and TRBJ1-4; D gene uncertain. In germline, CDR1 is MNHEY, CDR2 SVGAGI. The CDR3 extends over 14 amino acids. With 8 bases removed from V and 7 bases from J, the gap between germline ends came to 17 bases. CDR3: CASSMGQLGEKLFF. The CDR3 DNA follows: TGTGCCAGCTCAATGGGCCAACTAGGTGAAAAACTGTTTTTT.

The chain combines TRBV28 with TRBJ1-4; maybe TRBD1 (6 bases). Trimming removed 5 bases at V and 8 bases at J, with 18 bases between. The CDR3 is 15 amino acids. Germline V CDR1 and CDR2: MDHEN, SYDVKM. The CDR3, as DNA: TGTGCCAGCAGTCTCACAGGGTCCGATCGAGAAAAACTGTTTTTT. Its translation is CASSLTGSDREKLFF.